The rows below give T cell receptor beta chains drawn from one sample of a study of T cell changes during pregnancy in multiple sclerosis. Profiled with immunoSEQ multiplex PCR; TCRdb holds only in-frame clones, not every one. The data contain 75,000 to 100,000 clones, roughly nine tenths of them singletons. The sequencing here drew on peripheral blood, taken in the second trimester of pregnancy. These receptors all come from a female donor in good health, enrolled as a control in a pregnancy study. The CDR3 runs from the conserved cysteine through the conserved F or W. D genes are given only for firm matches. Clone size is given for some rows only: seen once, a few or many times, or a class if the clone is expanded.

clone size	V gene	D gene	J gene	CDR3 DNA	CDR3 protein
-	TRBV18	-	TRBJ2-1	TGTGCCAGCTCACCAAATAGCCCCCCCTCGAATGAGCAGTTCTTC	CASSPNSPPSNEQFF
-	TRBV28	TRBD1	TRBJ2-3	TGTGCCAGCAGACAGACAGGGGGCCGCACAGATACGCAGTATTTT	CASRQTGGRTDTQYF
-	TRBV28	-	TRBJ1-2	TGTGCCAGCAGCACCACTGCCCCTAACTATGGCTACACCTTC	CASSTTAPNYGYTF
once	TRBV5-1	-	TRBJ1-2	TGCGCCAGCAGTTCTACAGCTAACTATGGCTACACCTTC	CASSSTANYGYTF
-	TRBV18	TRBD1	TRBJ1-5	TGTGCCAGCTCACCACAGGGGGCCGATCAGCCCCAGCATTTT	CASSPQGADQPQHF
-	TRBV5-4	-	TRBJ1-1	TGTGCCAGCAGCTTGGTCGGAGAGTACACTGAAGCTTTCTTT	CASSLVGEYTEAFF
-	TRBV10-2	-	TRBJ1-1	TGCGCCAGCAGTGAGACGGGTGGCAGGGGTCCTCCTGAAGCTTTCTTT	CASSETGGRGPPEAFF
-	TRBV2	-	TRBJ1-5	TGTGCCAGCAGTGTCGTTAACTATCAGCCCCAGCATTTT	CASSVVNYQPQHF
-	TRBV27	-	TRBJ1-5	TGTGCCAGCAGCCCTAGGGGGGGTAATCAGCCCCAGCATTTT	CASSPRGGNQPQHF
-	TRBV5-1	TRBD1	TRBJ1-2	TGCGCCAGCAGCGTTACAGGGGACTATGGCTACACCTTC	CASSVTGDYGYTF
-	TRBV5-1	-	TRBJ2-1	TGCGCCAGCAGTGGGGACATCCCCTACAATGAGCAGTTCTTC	CASSGDIPYNEQFF
-	TRBV5-8	TRBD1	TRBJ1-2	TGTGCCAGCAGCCCTCCTACGACAGGGAAGGACTATGGCTACACCTTC	CASSPPTTGKDYGYTF
-	TRBV18	-	TRBJ2-1	TGTGCCAGCTCACCAGGGCAGGGTGGGATTAATGAGCAGTTCTTC	CASSPGQGGINEQFF
-	TRBV7-9	TRBD1	TRBJ2-1	TGTGCCAGCAGCTTAATATCGGGACAGGGCTCCTACAATGAGCAGTTCTTC	CASSLISGQGSYNEQFF
-	TRBV27	-	TRBJ1-2	TGTGCCAGCAGTTTATCGGGAGGGGCGAATAACTATGGCTACACCTTC	CASSLSGGANNYGYTF
-	TRBV2	-	TRBJ1-5	TGTGCCAGCAGTGCGGACAACAATCAGCCCCAGCATTTT	CASSADNNQPQHF
-	TRBV6-5	TRBD2	TRBJ2-7	TGTGCCAGCAGTTACATGGCTAGCGGGATGTACGAGCAGTACTTC	CASSYMASGMYEQYF
-	TRBV25-1	-	TRBJ1-5	TGTGCCAGCAGGGACAGCGGAGAAAATCAGCCCCAGCATTTT	CASRDSGENQPQHF
-	TRBV5-1	-	TRBJ2-2	TGCGCCAGCAGCACGGATGCGGGCACCGGGGAGCTGTTTTTT	CASSTDAGTGELFF
-	TRBV6-5	-	TRBJ1-3	TGTGCCAGCAGCCTAGCTACCTCTGGAAACACCATATATTTT	CASSLATSGNTIYF
-	TRBV11-2	TRBD2	TRBJ2-5	TGTGCCAGCACTATAGGGACTAGCCCGTACCAAGAGACCCAGTACTTC	CASTIGTSPYQETQYF
-	TRBV4-3	-	TRBJ2-1	TGCGCCAGCAGCCAATATACGAGCTTTAGCTCCTACAATGAGCAGTTCTTC	CASSQYTSFSSYNEQFF
-	TRBV7-2	TRBD1	TRBJ1-2	TGTGCCAGCAGCTTAAGAGCGGTAACAGGGGGCTATGGCTACACCTTC	CASSLRAVTGGYGYTF
-	TRBV5-1	-	TRBJ1-1	TGCGCCAGCAGCTTGCCCGGGAGTGGGACTGAAGCTTTCTTT	CASSLPGSGTEAFF
-	TRBV4-3	-	TRBJ1-6	TGCGCCAGCAGCCTTAGACAGCCTGGGTATTCACCCCTCCACTTT	CASSLRQPGYSPLHF
few	TRBV7-2	TRBD1	TRBJ1-1	TGTGCCAGCAGCATCGACAGGGGCGCTGAAGCTTTCTTT	CASSIDRGAEAFF
-	TRBV28	-	TRBJ1-1	TGTGCCAGCAGTTTGGGGCTTGAAGCTTTCTTT	CASSLGLEAFF
-	TRBV27	TRBD1	TRBJ2-6	TGTGCCAGCAGTCGGGACAGGGGATCTGGGGCCAACGTCCTGACTTTC	CASSRDRGSGANVLTF
-	TRBV5-6	-	TRBJ2-7	TGTGCCAGCAGCCTCGGGCGGGTCTACGAGCAGTACTTC	CASSLGRVYEQYF
-	TRBV2	-	TRBJ1-5	TGTGCCAGCAGTGACTTACAGGGATCTAGCAATCAGCCCCAGCATTTT	CASSDLQGSSNQPQHF
-	TRBV9	-	TRBJ1-2	TGTGCCAGCAGCGTAGATACAGGGCCCTATGGCTACACCTTC	CASSVDTGPYGYTF
-	TRBV4-3	TRBD1	TRBJ2-7	TGCGCCAGCAGCCAATGGACAGGGAACGAGCAGTACTTC	CASSQWTGNEQYF
-	TRBV11-3	-	TRBJ1-1	TGTGCCAGCAGCTTAGGGGCGACGCCCAGCACTGAAGCTTTCTTT	CASSLGATPSTEAFF
-	TRBV28	-	TRBJ1-2	TGTGCCAGCAGTTTATTAACGGGGGTTTATGGCTACACCTTC	CASSLLTGVYGYTF
-	TRBV9	-	TRBJ2-1	TGTGCCAGCAGCGTAGAACTAGATGGCAACAATGAGCAGTTCTTC	CASSVELDGNNEQFF
-	TRBV5-6	TRBD2	TRBJ2-1	TGTGCCACCGCCTGGGGACTAGGGTACAATGAGCAGTTCTTC	CATAWGLGYNEQFF
-	TRBV9	TRBD1	TRBJ1-2	TGTGCCAGCAGCGGACAGGGGGCGCCTGGCTACACCTTC	CASSGQGAPGYTF
-	TRBV10-2	-	TRBJ2-7	TGCGCCAGCAGCAACAGGAGGGACCGAAGAGGCTACGAGCAGTACTTC	CASSNRRDRRGYEQYF
once	TRBV6-5	-	TRBJ1-2	TGTGCCAGCAGTAGGACAGCCTATGGCTACACCTTC	CASSRTAYGYTF
-	TRBV13	-	TRBJ2-3	TGTGCCAGCAGCCCAATGCCTAGACCCACAGATACGCAGTATTTT	CASSPMPRPTDTQYF
-	TRBV6-6	-	TRBJ1-4	TGTGCCAGCAGCTGGACAGCTGCAACTAATGAAAAACTGTTTTTT	CASSWTAATNEKLFF
-	TRBV27	-	TRBJ1-1	TGTGCCAGCAGTTTAGACAGGCCGAAGAACACTGAAGCTTTCTTT	CASSLDRPKNTEAFF
-	TRBV11-2	TRBD1	TRBJ1-2	TGTGCCAGCAGCCCGGGACAGGCCTATGGCTACACCTTC	CASSPGQAYGYTF
-	TRBV7-2	-	TRBJ2-7	TGTGCCAGCAGCTTAACGCCCGGGTCCTACGAGCAGTACTTC	CASSLTPGSYEQYF
-	TRBV5-8	-	TRBJ2-7	TGTGCCAGCTTGCGTCATCCCCAGGGCTCCTACGAGCAGTACTTC	CASLRHPQGSYEQYF
-	TRBV28	TRBD1	TRBJ2-7	TGTGCCAGCAGTTCCCAGACAGGGGCGATCAACGAGCAGTACTTC	CASSSQTGAINEQYF
-	TRBV5-1	TRBD2	TRBJ2-1	TGCGCCAGCAGCTTGCCGGGACTAGCGGGAGTAGGTAGGGATGAGCAGTTCTTC	CASSLPGLAGVGRDEQFF
-	TRBV4-2	-	TRBJ2-7	TGTGCCAGCAGCCAAGAGTGGAGACAGGTGGTCTACGAGCAGTACTTC	CASSQEWRQVVYEQYF
once	TRBV19	-	TRBJ1-1	TGTGCCAGTAGTAGACCCAAGGGAGCGAACACTGAAGCTTTCTTT	CASSRPKGANTEAFF
-	TRBV18	-	TRBJ2-1	TGTGCCAGCTCACAGCTAGGCGGAAGCCCCTACAATGAGCAGTTCTTC	CASSQLGGSPYNEQFF
-	TRBV19	-	TRBJ1-1	TGTGCCAGTAGAACATGGGGGGGCCTCGACACTGAAGCTTTCTTT	CASRTWGGLDTEAFF
-	TRBV7-2	-	TRBJ1-2	TGTGCCAGCAGCTTGGCTCTTGGTGAATCAGGGGTCGGCTACACCTTC	CASSLALGESGVGYTF
-	TRBV18	-	TRBJ1-1	TGTGCCAGCTCACCCGACGGAGGAGGGAGGACTGAAGCTTTCTTT	CASSPDGGGRTEAFF
-	TRBV6-5	-	TRBJ1-5	TGTGCCAGCAGTTCCATGGGTCAGGGTCAGCCCCAGCATTTT	CASSSMGQGQPQHF
-	TRBV19	-	TRBJ1-2	TGTGCCAGTAGTACTTCTAGAATGCTTGGAGAGGGCTACACCTTC	CASSTSRMLGEGYTF
-	TRBV4-1	TRBD1	TRBJ2-7	TGCGCCAGCAGCCGTGGGACAGGGGACTACGAGCAGTACTTC	CASSRGTGDYEQYF
-	TRBV7-2	-	TRBJ2-5	TGTGCCAGCAGCAGGGGCAGAGGGACTTTGTACTTC	CASSRGRGTLYF